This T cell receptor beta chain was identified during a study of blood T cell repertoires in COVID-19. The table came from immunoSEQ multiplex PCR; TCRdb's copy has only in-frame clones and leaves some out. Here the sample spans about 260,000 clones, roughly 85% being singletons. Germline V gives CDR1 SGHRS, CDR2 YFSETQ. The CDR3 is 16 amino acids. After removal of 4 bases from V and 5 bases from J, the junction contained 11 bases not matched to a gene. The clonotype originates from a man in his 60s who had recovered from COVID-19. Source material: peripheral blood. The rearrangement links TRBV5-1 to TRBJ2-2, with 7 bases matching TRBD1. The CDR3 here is CASSPTLTGLTGELFF. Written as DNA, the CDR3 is TGCGCCAGCAGCCCAACCTTGACAGGGTTAACCGGGGAGCTGTTTTTT.